These T cell receptor beta chains were read from a single sample in a study of identical twins. One entry per CDR3 protein, called by TCRdb with MiXCR from the 5' RACE reads. Of some 900,000 distinct CDR3 sequences listed, roughly an eighth are singletons. This same sample was also part of a study on yellow fever vaccine responses in identical twins.

Sequencing used PBMCs. Source of these receptors: a woman younger than 35 in good health. Each CDR3 is given with its conserved first and last residue. A D gene is named only where the DNA matches it firmly. Some rows mark clone size as missing; the rest say once, few, many or name a class of expanded clone.

V gene,J gene,D gene,clone size,CDR3 protein,CDR3 DNA
TRBV28,TRBJ2-1,-,-,CASSPLQGYRDNEQFF,TGTGCCAGCAGTCCTTTACAGGGTTACAGGGACAATGAGCAGTTCTTC
TRBV4-1,TRBJ2-5,-,few,CASSQDPGAPMIQETQYF,TGCGCCAGCAGCCAAGATCCGGGGGCTCCGATGATCCAAGAGACCCAGTACTTC
TRBV5-5,TRBJ1-1,TRBD1,few,CASSRPHPGQPNTEAFF,TGTGCCAGCAGTCGCCCCCACCCGGGACAGCCGAACACTGAAGCTTTCTTT
TRBV4-1,TRBJ2-2,-,-,CASSQDRLGENTGELFF,TGCGCCAGCAGCCAAGACCGGTTGGGGGAGAACACCGGGGAGCTGTTTTTT
TRBV2,TRBJ1-1,-,few,CASGTANTEAFF,TGTGCCAGCGGGACGGCTAACACTGAAGCTTTCTTT
TRBV15,TRBJ1-5,-,many,CATSRDIGGSNQPQHF,TGTGCCACCAGCAGAGATATTGGGGGGTCTAATCAGCCCCAGCATTTT
TRBV28,TRBJ2-3,-,many,CASTTQVKPSTDTQYF,TGTGCCAGCACCACCCAGGTCAAGCCCAGCACAGATACGCAGTATTTT
TRBV27,TRBJ1-3,-,many,CASSLGTSGNTIYF,TGTGCCAGCAGTTTAGGAACCTCTGGAAACACCATATATTTT
TRBV12-3/TRBV12-4,TRBJ2-5,TRBD2,many,CASSLAGGTGETQYF,TGTGCCAGCAGTTTAGCCGGGGGGACCGGGGAGACCCAGTACTTC
TRBV4-2,TRBJ2-4,TRBD2,medium-sized,CASSQDHRTSVSYF,TGTGCCAGCAGCCAAGATCACCGGACTAGCGTATCGTACTTC
TRBV5-5,TRBJ2-5,TRBD1,-,CASSFSDRGRQETQYF,TGTGCCAGCAGCTTTTCTGACAGGGGGCGGCAAGAGACCCAGTACTTC
TRBV7-6,TRBJ1-1,-,many,CASSLGEGNTEAFF,TGTGCCAGCTCACTTGGAGAGGGGAACACTGAAGCTTTCTTT
TRBV12-3/TRBV12-4,TRBJ2-3,-,few,CASSATRDSLGTDTQYF,TGTGCCAGCAGTGCCACCCGGGACTCCCTCGGCACAGATACGCAGTATTTT
TRBV2,TRBJ1-5,TRBD1,-,CASSAGGSGNQPQHF,TGTGCCAGCAGTGCAGGGGGCTCGGGGAATCAGCCCCAGCATTTT
TRBV14,TRBJ2-3,-,few,CASSRGVRTDTQYF,TGTGCCAGCAGCCGCGGGGTCCGCACAGATACGCAGTATTTT
TRBV11-2,TRBJ2-1,-,-,CASSYRYWNEQFF,TGTGCCAGCAGCTATCGATATTGGAATGAGCAGTTCTTC
TRBV5-8,TRBJ2-2,-,-,CASGPPGRPATGELFF,TGTGCCAGCGGCCCCCCGGGTCGCCCTGCCACCGGGGAGCTGTTTTTT
TRBV7-6,TRBJ1-3,-,many,CASSLIGAISGNTIYF,TGTGCCAGCAGCTTAATTGGGGCGATCTCTGGAAACACCATATATTTT
TRBV6-1,TRBJ2-7,TRBD1,-,CASNQAGTAGEQYF,TGTGCCAGCAACCAAGCCGGGACAGCCGGCGAGCAGTACTTC
TRBV7-3,TRBJ2-3,-,few,CASSLAPRNTQYF,TGTGCCAGCAGCTTGGCCCCCCGCAATACGCAGTATTTT
TRBV5-5,TRBJ2-6,-,few,CASRAGNMRGANVLTF,TGTGCCAGCAGGGCCGGGAATATGAGGGGGGCCAACGTCCTGACTTTC
TRBV10-3,TRBJ1-1,-,few,CAIRPGTLNTEAFF,TGTGCCATCAGGCCCGGGACACTGAACACTGAAGCTTTCTTT
TRBV28,TRBJ2-4,-,few,CASSFGSAGYSKNIQYF,TGTGCCAGCAGTTTTGGTTCAGCCGGCTATTCCAAAAACATTCAGTACTTC
TRBV20-1,TRBJ2-4,-,few,CSASNDLAKNIQYF,TGCAGTGCTAGTAATGATCTAGCCAAAAACATTCAGTACTTC
TRBV19,TRBJ2-7,-,few,CASSMGDSYEQYF,TGTGCCAGTAGTATGGGAGACTCATACGAGCAGTACTTC
TRBV19,TRBJ2-2,-,few,CASSSFSVDGTGELFF,TGTGCCAGTAGTTCCTTTAGCGTGGACGGCACCGGGGAGCTGTTTTTT
TRBV7-2,TRBJ2-2,-,many,CASSWTGGDGELFF,TGTGCCAGCAGCTGGACAGGCGGGGACGGGGAGCTGTTTTTT
TRBV5-1,TRBJ1-2,TRBD1,few,CASRFDREDYGYTF,TGCGCCAGCAGATTTGACAGGGAAGACTATGGCTACACCTTC
TRBV12-3/TRBV12-4,TRBJ2-6,TRBD2,-,CASHWTSGSPGANVLTF,TGTGCCAGCCACTGGACTAGCGGGAGTCCTGGGGCCAACGTCCTGACTTTC
TRBV18,TRBJ1-1,-,many,CASSPAGNTEAFF,TGTGCCAGCTCACCCGCGGGGAACACTGAAGCTTTCTTT